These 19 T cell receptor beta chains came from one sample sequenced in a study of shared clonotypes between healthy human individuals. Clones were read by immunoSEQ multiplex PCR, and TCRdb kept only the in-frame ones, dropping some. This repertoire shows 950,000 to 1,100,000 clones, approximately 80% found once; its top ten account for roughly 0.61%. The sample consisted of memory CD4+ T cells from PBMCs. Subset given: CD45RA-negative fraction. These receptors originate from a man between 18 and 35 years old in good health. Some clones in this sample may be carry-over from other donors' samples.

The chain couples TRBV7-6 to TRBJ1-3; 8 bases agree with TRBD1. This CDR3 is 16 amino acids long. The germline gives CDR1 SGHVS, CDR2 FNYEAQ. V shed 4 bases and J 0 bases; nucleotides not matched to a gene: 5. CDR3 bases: TGTGCCAGCAGCTCAGCGACAGGGGCCTCTGGAAACACCATATATTTT. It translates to CASSSATGASGNTIYF.

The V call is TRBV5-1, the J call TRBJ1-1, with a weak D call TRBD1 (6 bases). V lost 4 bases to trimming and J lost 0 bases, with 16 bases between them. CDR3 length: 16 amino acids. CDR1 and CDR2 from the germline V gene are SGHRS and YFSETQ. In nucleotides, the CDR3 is TGCGCCAGCAGCCCGGGGGGCGCAGGGGTGAACACTGAAGCTTTCTTT. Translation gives CASSPGGAGVNTEAFF.

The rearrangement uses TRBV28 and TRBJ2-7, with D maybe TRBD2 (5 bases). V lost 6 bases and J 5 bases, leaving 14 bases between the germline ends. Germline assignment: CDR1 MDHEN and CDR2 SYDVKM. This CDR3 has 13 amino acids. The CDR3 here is CASSTNLRDEQYF. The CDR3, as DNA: TGTGCCAGCAGCACCAATTTGAGGGACGAGCAGTACTTC.

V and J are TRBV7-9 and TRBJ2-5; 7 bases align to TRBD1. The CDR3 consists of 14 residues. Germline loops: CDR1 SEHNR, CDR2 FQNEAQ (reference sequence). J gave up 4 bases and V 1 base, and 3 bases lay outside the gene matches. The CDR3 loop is CASSLERGRETQYF. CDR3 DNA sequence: TGTGCCAGCAGCTTAGAAAGGGGGCGAGAGACCCAGTACTTC.

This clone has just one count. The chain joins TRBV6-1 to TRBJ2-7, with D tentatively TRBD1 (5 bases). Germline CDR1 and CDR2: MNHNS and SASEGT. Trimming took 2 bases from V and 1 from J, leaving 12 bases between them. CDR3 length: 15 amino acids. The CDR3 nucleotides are TGTGCCAGCAGTGAACCCGTCAGGGTTTCCTACGAGCAGTACTTC. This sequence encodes CASSEPVRVSYEQYF.

CDR3 loop: CASSQSAAGVTEAFF. The CDR3 DNA follows: TGTGCCAGCAGCCAATCCGCCGCAGGGGTTACTGAAGCTTTCTTT. The gene calls are TRBV28 and TRBJ1-1; D perhaps matches TRBD1 (6 bases). Per the germline V gene, CDR1 is MDHEN and CDR2 is SYDVKM. This CDR3 region has 15 residues. Trimming removed 6 bases from V and 5 bases from J, with 19 bases in between.

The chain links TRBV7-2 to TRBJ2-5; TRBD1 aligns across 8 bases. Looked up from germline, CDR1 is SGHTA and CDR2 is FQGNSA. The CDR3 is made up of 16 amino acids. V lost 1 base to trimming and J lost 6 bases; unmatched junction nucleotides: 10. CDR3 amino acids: CASSLVATQGEKTQYF. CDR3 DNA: TGTGCCAGCAGCTTAGTAGCGACACAGGGGGAGAAGACCCAGTACTTC.

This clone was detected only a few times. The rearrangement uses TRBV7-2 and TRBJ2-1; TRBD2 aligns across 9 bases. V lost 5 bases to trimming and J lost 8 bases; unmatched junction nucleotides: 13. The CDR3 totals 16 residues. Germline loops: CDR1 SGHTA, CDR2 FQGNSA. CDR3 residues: CASSRYSGSRVDEQFF. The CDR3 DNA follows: TGTGCCAGCAGCCGATATAGCGGGAGCCGGGTAGATGAGCAGTTCTTC.

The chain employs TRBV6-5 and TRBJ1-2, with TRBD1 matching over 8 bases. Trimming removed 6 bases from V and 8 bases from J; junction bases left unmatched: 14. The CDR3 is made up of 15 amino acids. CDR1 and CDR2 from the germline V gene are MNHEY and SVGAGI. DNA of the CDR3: TGTGCCAGCAGACCCCCCCCCGGGACAGGTGGCGGCTACACCTTC. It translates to CASRPPPGTGGGYTF.

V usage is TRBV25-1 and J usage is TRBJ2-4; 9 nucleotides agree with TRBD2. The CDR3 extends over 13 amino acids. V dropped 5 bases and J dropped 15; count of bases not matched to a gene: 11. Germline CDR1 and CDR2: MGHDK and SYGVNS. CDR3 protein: CASSPSGRYTPYF. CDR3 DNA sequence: TGTGCCAGCAGTCCAAGCGGGAGGTACACTCCGTACTTC.

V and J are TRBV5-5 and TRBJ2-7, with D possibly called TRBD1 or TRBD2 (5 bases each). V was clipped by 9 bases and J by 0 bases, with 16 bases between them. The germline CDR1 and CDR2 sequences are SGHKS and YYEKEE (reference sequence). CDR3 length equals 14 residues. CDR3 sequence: CATSRDGSSYEQYF. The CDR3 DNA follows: TGTGCCACTTCCCGGGACGGCAGCTCCTACGAGCAGTACTTC.

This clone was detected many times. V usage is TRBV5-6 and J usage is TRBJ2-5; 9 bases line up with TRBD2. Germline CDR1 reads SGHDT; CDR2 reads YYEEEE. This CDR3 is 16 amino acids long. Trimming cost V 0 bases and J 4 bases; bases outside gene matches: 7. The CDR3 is CASSLAAREGRETQYF. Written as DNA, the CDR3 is TGTGCCAGCAGCTTGGCCGCGCGGGAGGGCCGAGAGACCCAGTACTTC.

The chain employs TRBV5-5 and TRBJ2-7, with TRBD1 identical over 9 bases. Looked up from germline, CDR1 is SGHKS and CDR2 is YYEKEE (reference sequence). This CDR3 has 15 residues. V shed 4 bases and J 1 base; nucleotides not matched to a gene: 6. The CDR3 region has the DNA TGTGCCAGCAGCCTACTAGGGACAGGGTCCTACGAGCAGTACTTC. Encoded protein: CASSLLGTGSYEQYF.

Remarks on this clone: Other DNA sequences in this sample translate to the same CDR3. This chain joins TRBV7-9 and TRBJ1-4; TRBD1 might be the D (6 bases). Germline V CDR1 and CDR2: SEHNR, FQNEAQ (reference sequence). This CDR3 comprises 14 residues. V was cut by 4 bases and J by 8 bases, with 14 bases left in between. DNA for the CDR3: TGTGCCAGCAGCTCGGATAGGGGGAGGGAAAAACTGTTTTTT. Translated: CASSSDRGREKLFF.

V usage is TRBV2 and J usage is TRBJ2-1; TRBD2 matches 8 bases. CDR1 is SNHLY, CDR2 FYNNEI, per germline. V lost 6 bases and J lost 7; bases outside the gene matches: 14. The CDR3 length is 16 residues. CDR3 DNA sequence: TGTGCCAGCAGGGCTAACCCCGGGACTAGGTGGAATGAGCAGTTCTTC. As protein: CASRANPGTRWNEQFF.

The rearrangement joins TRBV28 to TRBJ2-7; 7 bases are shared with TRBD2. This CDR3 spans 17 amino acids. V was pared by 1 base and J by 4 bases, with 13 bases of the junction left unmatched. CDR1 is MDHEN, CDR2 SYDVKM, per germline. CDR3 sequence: CASSLSAPGSGGYEQYF. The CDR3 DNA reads TGTGCCAGCAGTTTATCTGCACCGGGTTCCGGGGGGTACGAGCAGTACTTC.

The DNA of the CDR3 is TGCGCCAGCAGCCTCCCCACTAGCGGGACTACAGATACGCAGTATTTT. It translates to CASSLPTSGTTDTQYF. V gene TRBV5-1 combines with J gene TRBJ2-3; 10 bases are shared with TRBD2. Germline CDR1 and CDR2: SGHRS and YFSETQ. The CDR3 contains 16 residues. Unmatched junction bases numbered 8, after V lost 4 bases and J lost 3 bases.

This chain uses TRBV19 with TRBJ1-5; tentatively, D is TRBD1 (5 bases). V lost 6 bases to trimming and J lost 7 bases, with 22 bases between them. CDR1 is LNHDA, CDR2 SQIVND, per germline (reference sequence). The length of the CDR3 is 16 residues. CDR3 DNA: TGTGCCAGTAGCCTAACCGGGACCGCGATAGGGCAGCCCCAGCATTTT. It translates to CASSLTGTAIGQPQHF.

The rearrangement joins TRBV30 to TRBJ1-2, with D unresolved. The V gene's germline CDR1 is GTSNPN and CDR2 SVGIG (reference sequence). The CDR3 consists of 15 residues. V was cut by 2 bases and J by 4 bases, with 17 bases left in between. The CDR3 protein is CAWSSTPQELYGYTF. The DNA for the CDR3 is TGTGCCTGGAGTAGTACCCCCCAAGAACTCTATGGCTACACCTTC.